This T cell receptor (delta chain) was observed in a study of gamma-delta chains in newborns, infants, children. Turning to the study itself: Polyclonal expansion of innate γδ T cells after birth follows microbial exposure.

In its sample, this clone ranks as medium-sized. This CDR3 contains 16 residues. With 0 bases removed from V and 0 bases from J, the gap between germline ends came to 13 bases. Germline V gene sequence: CDR1 GEAIGNYY, CDR2 EKD. TCRdb fed the reads into CATT to redo clone calling. This sample yields 5,500 to 8,500 delta-chain clones, of which approximately 10% are seen a single time; around 7.5% belongs to the top ten. The sequencing sample was made of blood. This chain links TRDV2 with TRDJ1, with a possible D match to TRDD3 (5 bases). The clonotype was recovered from a child who was a newborn, infant or young child, either healthy, febrile or measles-vaccinated (not recorded which). The CDR3 nucleotides are TGTGCCTGTGACACCGTACTGGACAAGTACACCGATAAACTCATCTTT. Translated, it gives CACDTVLDKYTDKLIF.